Reported below is one T cell receptor (beta chain). At one end, the junction sequence differs from germline, possibly due to a read error. The template was RNA from unsorted bulk tissue. Distant lung tissue was collected more than 3 cm away from the tumor edge. Newly diagnosed lung cancer patients had thoracic surgery in China, August–November 2014, without prior chemotherapy. This sample was taken from a study of tumor and adjacent non-tumor tissue in lung cancer. Study-level background: Patients were aged roughly 30 to 76, 10 men and about 5 women, stage I to III. Samples averaged about 3.8 million productive TCRbeta reads each.

The library came from three nested PCR rounds adapted from ARM-PCR protocols. TCRdb called the multiplex PCR reads again in MiXCR, with one record for every CDR3 protein. Of 70,000 to 90,000 distinct CDR3 sequences listed, around 70% are singletons. The germline V gene has CDR1 SQVTM and CDR2 ANQGSEA. This CDR3 has 14 residues. The sequence came from a woman aged 50 to 65 with non-small cell lung cancer. This chain connects TRBV29-1 to TRBJ2-1, with D possibly being TRBD1 (6 bases). The sample consisted of distant non-tumor lung tissue. The CDR3 sequence: CGVQGTETDNEQFF. DNA for the CDR3: TGCGGCGTGCAGGGGACGGAGACCGACAATGAGCAGTTCTTC.